This T cell receptor (beta chain) was found in a study of blood T cell repertoires in COVID-19. Study at large: Italy, Spain and the United States were the sources of the convalescent and acute COVID-19 samples.

This table comes from immunoSEQ multiplex PCR, and its TCRdb copy is limited to in-frame clones, with some not included. The table records some 250,000 clones, about 86% of them present only once. This clone was detected a few times. Sequencing input: peripheral blood. The source of this sequence is a woman at least 80 years old with acute or convalescent COVID-19.

The chain's CDR3 is CASSGGGAGELFF. For the CDR3, the DNA is TGTGCCAGCAGTGGGGGGGGAGCCGGGGAGCTGTTTTTT. The rearrangement links TRBV2 to TRBJ2-2, with 7 bases lining up with TRBD2. The germline V gene has CDR1 SNHLY and CDR2 FYNNEI. This CDR3 region has 13 residues. Losses at the gene ends were 4 bases for V and 6 bases for J; bases not matched to a gene: 2.